This passage covers 20 T cell receptor beta chains from one sample sequenced in a study of human T cells and chemical hapten exposure. Time point here: patch test 2, 6 weeks after DPC sensitization. This sample's treatment: therapeutic diphenylcyclopropenone sensitization with weekly scalp DPC. TCRdb re-analysed the RACE reads in MiXCR, keeping a single row per CDR3 protein. Seen here are about 73,000 distinct CDR3 sequences, 7.5% to 9.5% observed once, and the top ten hold about 3%. This sample comprised whole blood, obtained in connection with sensitization to the hapten diphenylcyclopropenone (DPC). The origin of the receptors is a woman between 50 and 59 years old with alopecia areata. Some clones in this sample may be carry-over from other donors' samples.

The rearrangement uses TRBV5-6 and TRBJ2-7; 7 positions match TRBD1. V gave up 4 bases and J gave up 4 bases; unmatched junction bases: 11. Germline CDR1 and CDR2: SGHDT and YYEEEE. The CDR3 runs 15 residues. CDR3 in amino acids: CASSVLDGTVYEQYF. The CDR3 nucleotides are TGTGCCAGCAGCGTATTGGACGGGACAGTTTACGAGCAGTACTTC.

This clonotype was counted many times. The genes are TRBV20-1 and TRBJ1-2; 7 nucleotides match TRBD1. This CDR3 comprises 12 residues. Germline CDR1 and CDR2: DFQATT and SNEGSKA (reference sequence). The J segment lost 7 bases and the V segment lost 3 bases, leaving 5 bases of the junction unmatched. CDR3 sequence: CSASRGRSGYTF. The DNA for the CDR3 is TGCAGTGCTAGTAGGGGGCGGAGTGGCTACACCTTC.

The genes are TRBV12-3 or TRBV12-4 and TRBJ2-5, with TRBD2 matching 7 bases. V lost 4 bases to trimming and J lost 4 bases; unmatched junction nucleotides: 12. This CDR3 spans 16 amino acids. CDR3 protein: CASSSRGRSGGETQYF. DNA of the CDR3: TGTGCCAGCAGTTCGAGGGGAAGGTCGGGGGGAGAGACCCAGTACTTC.

This clonotype came up a few times. The chain joins TRBV30 to TRBJ2-5, with unresolved D. V lost 2 bases, J lost 1 base, and 2 bases lay in between. This CDR3 is 11 amino acids long. Germline CDR1 and CDR2: GTSNPN and SVGIG (reference sequence). DNA of the CDR3: TGTGCCTGGAGTCCCCAAGAGACCCAGTACTTC. It specifies CAWSPQETQYF.

This clonotype occurred many times. This chain links TRBV2 with TRBJ2-2; 7 nucleotides match TRBD1. In germline, CDR1 is SNHLY, CDR2 FYNNEI. The CDR3 consists of 15 residues. V shed 4 bases and J 3 bases; nucleotides not matched to a gene: 5. DNA for the CDR3: TGTGCCAGCAGTGTAGGGACAGCCGACACCGGGGAGCTGTTTTTT. Its protein is CASSVGTADTGELFF.

V is TRBV9 and J is TRBJ2-1, with 8 positions matching TRBD2. Germline values: CDR1 SGDLS, CDR2 YYNGEE. This CDR3 has 16 amino acids. V was clipped by 0 bases and J by 2 bases; unmatched bases: 4. The CDR3 bases are TGTGCCAGCAGCGTAGAAGCGGGGGCTGCCTACAATGAGCAGTTCTTC. Protein sequence: CASSVEAGAAYNEQFF.

This clonotype was seen at least ten times. The V gene is TRBV7-2, the J gene TRBJ2-3; D unclear. CDR1 is SGHTA, CDR2 FQGNSA, per germline. Trimming cost V 0 bases and J 0 bases, with 7 bases left between them. CDR3 length equals 15 residues. CDR3 loop: CASSLAATSTDTQYF. In DNA, the CDR3 is TGTGCCAGCAGCTTAGCGGCAACTAGCACAGATACGCAGTATTTT.

In this sample, this clonotype turned up a few times. The rearrangement joins TRBV29-1 to TRBJ2-7; 10 nucleotides line up with TRBD2. V lost 4 bases and J lost 3; bases outside the gene matches: 3. CDR3 length: 13 amino acids. The germline gives CDR1 SQVTM, CDR2 ANQGSEA. The CDR3 DNA is TGCAGCGTTGCTAGCGGGAGAGGCTACGAGCAGTACTTC. This sequence encodes CSVASGRGYEQYF.

This clonotype was found a few times. This chain links TRBV20-1 with TRBJ2-7; D not resolved. The CDR3 loop spans 13 amino acids. V was trimmed by 3 bases and J by 2 bases, leaving 11 bases between them. Germline V gene data show CDR1 as DFQATT and CDR2 as SNEGSKA (reference sequence). CDR3 sequence reads: CSASDGPTYEQYF. CDR3 bases: TGCAGTGCTAGCGACGGGCCTACCTACGAGCAGTACTTC.

The J gene is TRBJ1-1, the V gene TRBV18; D is undetermined. V was cut by 4 bases and J by 8 bases, with 17 bases left in between. The CDR3 is made up of 14 amino acids. CDR1 is KGHSH and CDR2 is LQKENI in the germline V gene. The CDR3 loop reads CASSRSDLFREAFF. The CDR3 DNA follows: TGTGCCAGCTCACGGTCGGACCTCTTTAGGGAAGCTTTCTTT.

The chain couples TRBV5-4 to TRBJ2-7; D uncertain. The V gene lost 4 bases and the J gene lost 3 bases, with 17 bases spanning the gap. This CDR3 is built from 15 residues. The germline CDR1 and CDR2 sequences are SGHNT and YYREEE (reference sequence). In DNA, the CDR3 is TGTGCCAGCAGCCTCGGGCCCAATCCTGACTACGAGCAGTACTTC. Translating gives CASSLGPNPDYEQYF. Full variable domain (rest looked up from reference TRBV5-4 and TRBJ2-7): ETGVTQSPTHLIKTRGQQVTLRCSSQSGHNTVSWYQQALGQGPQFIFQYYREEENGRGNFPPRFSGLQFPNYSSELNVNALELDDSALYLCASSLGPNPDYEQYFGPGTRLTVT.

This clonotype has more than one count but fewer than ten. The rearrangement joins TRBV12-5 to TRBJ1-2; D is unclear. The germline V gene has CDR1 LGHNT and CDR2 FRNRAP. The CDR3 covers 13 residues. Trimming shortened V by 0 bases and J by 6 bases, and 8 bases separated the two germline ends. The CDR3 coding sequence is TGTGCTAGTGGTTTGGTGGGGAGTCATGGCTACACCTTC. This sequence encodes CASGLVGSHGYTF.

This clonotype was counted ten times or more. The chain has TRBV28 and TRBJ2-3; D is ambiguous. With 8 bases removed from V and 1 base from J, the gap between germline ends came to 13 bases. There are 14 residues in the CDR3. Germline CDR1 and CDR2: MDHEN and SYDVKM. The CDR3 sequence: CASSTSDGTDTQYF. The CDR3 bases are TGTGCCAGCTCCACTTCGGACGGCACAGATACGCAGTATTTT. Variable domain in full (rest from reference TRBV28 and TRBJ2-3): DVKVTQSSRYLVKRTGEKVFLECVQDMDHENMFWYRQDPGLGLRLIYFSYDVKMKEKGDIPEGYSVSREKKERFSLILESASTNQTSMYLCASSTSDGTDTQYFGPGTRLTVL.

This clonotype was picked up a small number of times. The rearrangement links TRBV5-1 to TRBJ1-4, with no clear D. CDR3 length: 13 amino acids. Trimming stripped 1 base from V and 3 bases from J, with 4 bases between. Germline V gene data show CDR1 as SGHRS and CDR2 as YFSETQ. CDR3 sequence reads: CASSLRSNEKLFF. The CDR3 nucleotides read TGCGCCAGCAGCTTGAGGTCTAATGAAAAACTGTTTTTT.

This clonotype was observed at least ten times. The rearrangement uses TRBV29-1 and TRBJ1-1, with a weak D call TRBD1 (6 bases). CDR1 SQVTM and CDR2 ANQGSEA come from the germline V gene. Trimming stripped 4 bases from V and 4 bases from J, with 13 bases between. The CDR3 length is 13 residues. The CDR3 region has the DNA TGCAGCGTTGCCCCGGACAGTACCACTGAAGCTTTCTTT. Translating it yields CSVAPDSTTEAFF.

V and J are TRBV7-2 and TRBJ1-6; D gene uncertain. CDR1 and CDR2 from the germline V gene are SGHTA and FQGNSA. The CDR3 has 14 amino acids. V lost 2 bases to trimming and J lost 7 bases, with 9 bases between them. The CDR3 coding sequence is TGTGCCAGCAGCTTATTGACTGAAAATTCACCCCTCCACTTT. It translates to CASSLLTENSPLHF.

This clonotype was found many times. The chain has TRBV2 and TRBJ2-3, with D hard to call. The germline V and J ends were trimmed by 6 bases and 0 bases, with 10 bases remaining between them. This CDR3 spans 14 amino acids. Germline values: CDR1 SNHLY, CDR2 FYNNEI. The CDR3 protein is CASSPVPSTDTQYF. Written as DNA, the CDR3 is TGTGCCAGCAGCCCAGTCCCTAGCACAGATACGCAGTATTTT.

This chain uses TRBV2 with TRBJ1-2, with D possibly being TRBD1 (6 bases). Germline V gives CDR1 SNHLY, CDR2 FYNNEI. The CDR3 loop spans 14 amino acids. With 2 bases removed from V and 4 bases from J, the gap between germline ends came to 11 bases. The CDR3 here is CASSEFTGTYGYTF. The CDR3 DNA reads as TGTGCCAGCAGTGAATTCACAGGGACCTATGGCTACACCTTC.

This clonotype was counted at least ten times. CDR3 DNA sequence: TGTGCCAGCAGCCTGGGGGCCCTGTACAATGAGCAGTTCTTC. Residues: CASSLGALYNEQFF. V usage is TRBV27 and J usage is TRBJ2-1; weak D call: TRBD1 (6 bases). The CDR3 sequence is 14 residues long. Germline V gene lookup returns CDR1 MNHEY and CDR2 SMNVEV (reference sequence). V lost 6 bases to trimming and J lost 4 bases, with 13 bases between them.

The chain has TRBV5-6 and TRBJ1-1; no definite D call. Deletions cut 1 base from V and 1 base from J, with 8 bases between. The length of the CDR3 is 14 residues. CDR1 and CDR2 (germline): SGHDT, YYEEEE. CDR3 sequence: CASSLLVPNTEAFF. In DNA, the CDR3 is TGTGCCAGCAGCTTGTTGGTGCCGAACACTGAAGCTTTCTTT.